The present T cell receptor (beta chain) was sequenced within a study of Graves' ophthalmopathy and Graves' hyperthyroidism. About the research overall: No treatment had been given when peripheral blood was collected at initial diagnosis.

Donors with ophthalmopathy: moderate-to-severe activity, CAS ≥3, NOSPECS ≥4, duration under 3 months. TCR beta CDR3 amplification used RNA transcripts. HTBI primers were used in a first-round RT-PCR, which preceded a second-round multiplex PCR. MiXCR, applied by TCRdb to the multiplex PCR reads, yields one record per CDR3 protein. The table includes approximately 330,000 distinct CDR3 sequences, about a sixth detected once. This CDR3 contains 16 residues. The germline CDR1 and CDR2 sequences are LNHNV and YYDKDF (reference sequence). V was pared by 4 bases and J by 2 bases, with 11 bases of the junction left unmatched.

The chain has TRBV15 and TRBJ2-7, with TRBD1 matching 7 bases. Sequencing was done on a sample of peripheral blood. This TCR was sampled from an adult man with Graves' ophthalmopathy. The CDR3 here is CATSITYRGEPYEQYF. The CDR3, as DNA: TGTGCCACCAGCATCACGTACAGGGGAGAGCCCTACGAGCAGTACTTC.